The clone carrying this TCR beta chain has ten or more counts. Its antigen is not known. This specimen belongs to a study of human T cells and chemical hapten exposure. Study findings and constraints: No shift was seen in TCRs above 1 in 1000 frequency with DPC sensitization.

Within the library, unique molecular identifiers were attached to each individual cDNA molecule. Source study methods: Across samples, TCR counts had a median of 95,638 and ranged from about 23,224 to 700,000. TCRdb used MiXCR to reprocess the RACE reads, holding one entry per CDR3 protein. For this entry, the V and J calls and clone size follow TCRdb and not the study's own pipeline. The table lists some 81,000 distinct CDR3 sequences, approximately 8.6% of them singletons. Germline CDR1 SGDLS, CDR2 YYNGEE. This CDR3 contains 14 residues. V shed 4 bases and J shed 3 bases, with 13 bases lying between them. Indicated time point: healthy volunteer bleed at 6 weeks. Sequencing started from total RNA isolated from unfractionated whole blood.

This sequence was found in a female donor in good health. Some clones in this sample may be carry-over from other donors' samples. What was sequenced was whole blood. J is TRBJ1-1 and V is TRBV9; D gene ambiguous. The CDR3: CASSSGSSYTEAFF. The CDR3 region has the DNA TGTGCCAGCAGCTCCGGTTCGAGTTACACTGAAGCTTTCTTT.